The 29 T cell receptor beta chains listed next were all sequenced from one sample in a study of cytomegalovirus exposure and HLA in healthy donors. PCR amplification relied on 60 Vbeta primers (plus 13 Jbeta primers). Measured with immunoSEQ multiplex PCR; TCRdb has only the in-frame clones, and not every one. The table has about 120,000 clones, approximately 80% seen once; the top ten hold about 5.8%. Sequences were obtained from PBMCs. Receptors were obtained from a man aged 18 to 30 in good health and CMV-seropositive.

The chain uses TRBV28 and TRBJ1-2; 9 bases map to TRBD1. CDR1 is MDHEN, CDR2 SYDVKM, per germline. V shed 6 bases and J 6 bases; nucleotides not matched to a gene: 17. This CDR3 region has 17 residues. The DNA for the CDR3 is TGTGCCAGCAGGACCCCTCTGACAGGGGGGGGGTCGGATGGCTACACCTTC. This codes for CASRTPLTGGGSDGYTF.

The rearrangement uses TRBV7-6 and TRBJ2-2; 10 bases fit TRBD1. From germline, CDR1 is SGHVS and CDR2 FNYEAQ. The CDR3 spans 16 residues. The trim removed 5 bases at V and 3 bases at J, leaving 6 bases unmatched. DNA for the CDR3: TGTGCCAGCAGCCCAACCGGGACAGGGGACACCGGGGAGCTGTTTTTT. Protein product: CASSPTGTGDTGELFF.

By sample fraction, this clone is medium-sized. The chain joins TRBV27 to TRBJ2-1; TRBD1 matches at 7 bases. The CDR3 consists of 16 residues. CDR1 MNHEY and CDR2 SMNVEV come from the germline V gene (reference sequence). Trimming at V came to 4 bases and at J to 3 bases, leaving 9 bases not matched to a gene. CDR3 sequence reads: CASSYQGVAFYNEQFF. CDR3 DNA sequence: TGTGCCAGCAGTTATCAGGGGGTAGCGTTCTACAATGAGCAGTTCTTC.

This rearrangement joins TRBV19 to TRBJ2-7, with 10 bases aligning to TRBD1. CDR3 length: 15 amino acids. V dropped 4 bases and J dropped 3; count of bases not matched to a gene: 6. The germline CDR1 and CDR2 sequences are LNHDA and SQIVND (reference sequence). The CDR3 nucleotides are TGTGCCAGTAGTAAGGGACAGGGGATGGACTACGAGCAGTACTTC. Encoded protein: CASSKGQGMDYEQYF.

The chain carries TRBV5-6 and TRBJ1-2; no clear D gene. Trimming removed 0 bases from V and 5 bases from J, with 17 bases in between. Looked up from germline, CDR1 is SGHDT and CDR2 is YYEEEE. The CDR3 loop spans 16 amino acids. In DNA form, the CDR3 reads TGTGCCAGCAGCTTGGGCCGCAGAGGTCTGGCGTATGGCTACACCTTC. This translates into CASSLGRRGLAYGYTF.

The chain carries TRBV7-9 and TRBJ2-7; 13 nucleotides agree with TRBD2. The CDR3 covers 18 residues. Losses at the gene ends were 1 base for V and 6 bases for J; bases not matched to a gene: 12. Germline lookup yields CDR1 SEHNR and CDR2 FQNEAQ (reference sequence). The CDR3 DNA sequence: TGTGCCAGCAGCTTAGGGTGGGGGACTAGCGGGACGTGGAGCGAGCAGTACTTC. Its protein product is CASSLGWGTSGTWSEQYF.

The gene calls are TRBV9 and TRBJ1-2; 7 nucleotides match TRBD1. The germline CDR1 and CDR2 sequences are SGDLS and YYNGEE. After removal of 4 bases from V and 11 bases from J, the junction contained 14 bases not matched to a gene. The CDR3 is made up of 14 amino acids. This CDR3 reads CASSLRDGQAKYTF. CDR3 nucleotides: TGTGCCAGCAGCTTAAGAGACGGACAGGCAAAATACACCTTC.

The chain couples TRBV5-4 to TRBJ1-5; 9 bases line up with TRBD1. V shed 4 bases, J shed 4 bases, and the junction held 6 bases outside the gene matches. This CDR3 comprises 15 residues. The germline gives CDR1 SGHNT, CDR2 YYREEE (reference sequence). CDR3: CASSLGGTGNQPQHF. The CDR3 DNA reads TGTGCCAGCAGCCTGGGCGGGACAGGGAATCAGCCCCAGCATTTT.

This clone has a handful of counts. The V call is TRBV5-1, the J call TRBJ2-7; a possible D gene is TRBD1 (5 bases). CDR3 length: 13 amino acids. Trimming stripped 0 bases from V and 7 bases from J, with 11 bases between. Germline-derived CDR1 and CDR2 are SGHRS and YFSETQ. DNA of the CDR3: TGCGCCAGCAGCTTGGACTGGGCAGGGGAGCAGTACTTC. Translation gives CASSLDWAGEQYF. The entire variable domain, with the rest obtained from reference TRBV5-1 and TRBJ2-7, is as follows: KAGVTQTPRYLIKTRGQQVTLSCSPISGHRSVSWYQQTPGQGLQFLFEYFSETQRNKGNFPGRFSGRQFSNSRSEMNVSTLELGDSALYLCASSLDWAGEQYFGPGTRLTVT.

The count of this clone is one. This chain joins TRBV6-1 and TRBJ1-5; possible D gene TRBD1, 5 bases. Germline values: CDR1 MNHNS, CDR2 SASEGT. This CDR3 contains 17 residues. Trimming pared 2 bases from V and 4 bases from J, leaving 18 bases between. The CDR3 bases are TGTGCCAGCAGTGAACTGGTGACAGCCTATTTAAATCAGCCCCAGCATTTT. Translated: CASSELVTAYLNQPQHF.

This chain joins TRBV10-3 and TRBJ1-1, with a tentative D call TRBD1 (6 bases). V was pared by 2 bases and J by 4 bases, with 8 bases between. Per the germline V gene, CDR1 is ENHRY and CDR2 is SYGVKD. The CDR3 is 13 amino acids. The chain's CDR3 is CAISETGSTEAFF. The DNA of the CDR3 is TGTGCCATCAGTGAGACAGGGAGCACTGAAGCTTTCTTT.

The V and J genes are TRBV9 and TRBJ2-2, with 11 nucleotides matching TRBD2. CDR1 is SGDLS, CDR2 YYNGEE, per germline. Losses at the gene ends were 3 bases for V and 2 bases for J; bases not matched to a gene: 12. The CDR3 contains 19 residues. Written as DNA, the CDR3 is TGTGCCAGCAGCGCTCGACTAGCGGGGAGTCTGCCAAACACCGGGGAGCTGTTTTTT. Translation gives CASSARLAGSLPNTGELFF.

This CDR3 is CASSTPRDRSSYQPQHF. The CDR3 bases are TGTGCCAGTAGTACCCCCCGGGACAGGTCGTCTTATCAGCCCCAGCATTTT. The gene calls are TRBV19 and TRBJ1-5; 8 bases line up with TRBD1. V gave up 4 bases and J gave up 5 bases; unmatched junction bases: 13. The germline gives CDR1 LNHDA, CDR2 SQIVND (reference sequence). This CDR3 has 17 amino acids. The whole variable domain, filled in from reference TRBV19 and TRBJ1-5, reads DGGITQSPKYLFRKEGQNVTLSCEQNLNHDAMYWYRQDPGQGLRLIYYSQIVNDFQKGDIAEGYSVSREKKESFPLTVTSAQKNPTAFYLCASSTPRDRSSYQPQHFGDGTRLSIL.

This clone was seen only once. The gene calls are TRBV5-4 and TRBJ2-3; D not certain. The ends were cut back, 3 bases at V and 6 bases at J, with 17 bases in the middle. The CDR3 runs 15 residues. CDR1 and CDR2 from the germline V gene are SGHNT and YYREEE (reference sequence). CDR3 sequence (DNA): TGTGCCAGCAGCTCAGCTGACCCCTCACAGGATACGCAGTATTTT. Amino acid sequence: CASSSADPSQDTQYF.

This rearrangement joins TRBV6-5 to TRBJ1-5, with 9 nucleotides matching TRBD1. The CDR3 is made up of 14 amino acids. The V and J ends lost 6 bases and 5 bases, in that order; junction bases with no gene match: 5. Germline-derived CDR1 and CDR2 are MNHEY and SVGAGI. CDR3 sequence reads: CASSLRDRDQPQHF. CDR3 sequence (DNA): TGTGCCAGCAGCCTCCGGGACAGGGATCAGCCCCAGCATTTT.

The rearrangement links TRBV7-6 to TRBJ1-2, with a tentative D call TRBD1 (5 bases). The CDR3 runs 14 residues. Germline V CDR1 and CDR2: SGHVS, FNYEAQ. Trimming took off 5 bases at V and 8 bases at J, with 18 bases between the two ends. CDR3 nucleotide sequence: TGTGCCAGCAGCCAGGGCGGGACGGTAAACGGCTACACCTTC. Translated: CASSQGGTVNGYTF.

This chain links TRBV30 with TRBJ1-5; 10 bases agree with TRBD1. Germline assignment: CDR1 GTSNPN and CDR2 SVGIG (reference sequence). The V and J ends lost 5 bases and 5 bases, in that order; junction bases with no gene match: 3. CDR3 size: 13 residues. CDR3 sequence reads: CAWGQGGYQPQHF. CDR3 bases: TGTGCCTGGGGACAGGGGGGATATCAGCCCCAGCATTTT.

The CDR3 sequence is CAAGGNAAYNSPLHF. The CDR3 DNA follows: TGTGCCGCCGGGGGTAACGCGGCCTATAATTCACCCCTCCACTTT. The gene calls are TRBV6-1 and TRBJ1-6; possibly TRBD1 for D (5 bases). V shed 11 bases and J shed 2 bases, with 16 bases lying between them. CDR3 length: 15 residues. Germline assignment: CDR1 MNHNS and CDR2 SASEGT.

Ten or more counts support this clone. The rearrangement joins TRBV6-6 to TRBJ1-2; the D is unclear. V shed 2 bases and J shed 6 bases, with 13 bases lying between them. CDR1 is MNHNY and CDR2 is SVGAGI in the germline V gene (reference sequence). CDR3 length equals 14 residues. The CDR3 here is CASSYLGITDGYTF. The CDR3 coding sequence is TGTGCCAGCAGTTACCTGGGCATAACGGATGGCTACACCTTC.

The gene calls are TRBV14 and TRBJ2-1, with 10 positions matching TRBD1. V trimming: 6 bases; J trimming: 4 bases; junction bases outside the gene matches: 6. Germline CDR1 SGHDN, CDR2 FVKESK. The CDR3 consists of 15 residues. The CDR3 region has the DNA TGTGCCAGCAGTTACCGGGACAGGGGTTACAATGAGCAGTTCTTC. Protein sequence: CASSYRDRGYNEQFF.

V usage is TRBV6-1 and J usage is TRBJ1-1; 8 bases are a match to TRBD1. The CDR3 covers 15 residues. The ends lost 1 base at V and 6 bases at J; junction bases unmatched: 7. Germline CDR1 and CDR2: MNHNS and SASEGT. In DNA, the CDR3 is TGTGCCAGCAGTGAAGGGGGGGGACAGGTTCCTGAAGCTTTCTTT. Protein: CASSEGGGQVPEAFF.

The V call is TRBV13, the J call TRBJ2-7; possible D gene TRBD1, 5 bases. The V end was cut by 3 bases, the J end by 3 bases, with 15 bases between. The germline CDR1 and CDR2 sequences are PRHDT and FYEKMQ (reference sequence). The CDR3 is 15 amino acids. The CDR3 is CASSLLRQSNYEQYF. The CDR3 DNA reads as TGTGCCAGCAGCTTGTTGAGACAGTCTAACTACGAGCAGTACTTC. Variable domain in full (rest from reference TRBV13 and TRBJ2-7): AAGVIQSPRHLIKEKRETATLKCYPIPRHDTVYWYQQGPGQDPQFLISFYEKMQSDKGSIPDRFSAQQFSDYHSELNMSSLELGDSALYFCASSLLRQSNYEQYFGPGTRLTVT.

The gene calls are TRBV6-5 and TRBJ1-1; 8 bases fit TRBD1. CDR1 and CDR2 from the germline V gene are MNHEY and SVGAGI. CDR3 length equals 15 residues. Unmatched junction bases numbered 14, after V lost 4 bases and J lost 10 bases. For the CDR3, the DNA is TGTGCCAGCAGTTCCAGTGGGGGACAGGCCGCCGGAGCTTTCTTT. Amino acids: CASSSSGGQAAGAFF.

The chain is built from TRBV5-1 and TRBJ1-4; D is ambiguous. The germline V gene has CDR1 SGHRS and CDR2 YFSETQ. Trimming shortened V by 0 bases and J by 8 bases, and 14 bases separated the two germline ends. The CDR3 runs to 15 residues. For the CDR3, the DNA is TGCGCCAGCAGCTTGGAAGGAGGTTTCGGCGAAAAACTGTTTTTT. This codes for CASSLEGGFGEKLFF.

This sequence joins TRBV15 and TRBJ1-2, with unresolved D. There are 15 residues in the CDR3. The V end was cut by 1 base, the J end by 7 bases, with 16 bases between. The V gene's germline CDR1 is LNHNV and CDR2 YYDKDF (reference sequence). The DNA of the CDR3 is TGTGCCACCAGCAGAGTGTCCCGGGTCAATCTTGGCTACACCTTC. Amino acid sequence: CATSRVSRVNLGYTF.

The rearrangement links TRBV6-5 to TRBJ1-4, with D possibly TRBD1 on 6 matching bases. The V gene lost 9 bases and the J gene lost 8 bases, with 13 bases spanning the gap. Germline CDR1 reads MNHEY; CDR2 reads SVGAGI. This CDR3 has 12 amino acids. CDR3 sequence (DNA): TGTGCCAGGTCCTCTCAGGGGGAAAAACTGTTTTTT. Residues: CARSSQGEKLFF.

The chain recombines TRBV29-1 with TRBJ1-4; D possibly corresponds to TRBD1 (6 bases). CDR1 is SQVTM and CDR2 is ANQGSEA in the germline V gene. This CDR3 has 14 amino acids. V gave up 5 bases and J gave up 5 bases, with 15 bases separating them. The CDR3 DNA sequence: TGCAGCGTTCTATTTGGGACAAGGAATGAAAAACTGTTTTTT. This encodes CSVLFGTRNEKLFF.

V usage is TRBV7-3 and J usage is TRBJ2-1; possibly TRBD2 for D (5 bases). The CDR3 sequence is 15 residues long. Trimming shortened V by 4 bases and J by 1 base, and 11 bases separated the two germline ends. Germline-derived CDR1 and CDR2 are SGHTA and FQGTGA. For the CDR3, the DNA is TGTGCCAGCAGCTCGGACGGGGTGTCCTACAATGAGCAGTTCTTC. It specifies CASSSDGVSYNEQFF.

V gene TRBV7-9 combines with J gene TRBJ1-2; D may be TRBD1 (6 bases). CDR1 and CDR2 from the germline V gene are SEHNR and FQNEAQ (reference sequence). This CDR3 is built from 13 residues. V was clipped by 4 bases and J by 5 bases, with 11 bases between them. The CDR3 bases are TGTGCCAGCAGCTCGGACAGCCAGTATGGCTACACCTTC. Protein product: CASSSDSQYGYTF. The complete variable domain, with remaining parts taken from reference TRBV7-9 and TRBJ1-2, reads DTGVSQNPRHKITKRGQNVTFRCDPISEHNRLYWYRQTLGQGPEFLTYFQNEAQLEKSRLLSDRFSAERPKGSFSTLEIQRTEQGDSAMYLCASSSDSQYGYTFGSGTRLTVV.